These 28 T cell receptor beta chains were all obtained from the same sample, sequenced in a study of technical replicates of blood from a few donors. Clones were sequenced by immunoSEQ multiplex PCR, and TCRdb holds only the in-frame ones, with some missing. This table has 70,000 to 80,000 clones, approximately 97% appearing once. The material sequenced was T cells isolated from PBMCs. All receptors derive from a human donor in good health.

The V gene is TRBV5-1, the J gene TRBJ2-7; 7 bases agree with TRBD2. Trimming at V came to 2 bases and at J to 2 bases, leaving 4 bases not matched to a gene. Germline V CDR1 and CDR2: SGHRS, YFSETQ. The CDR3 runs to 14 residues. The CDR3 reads CASSLVAGAYEQYF. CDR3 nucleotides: TGCGCCAGCAGCTTAGTTGCGGGGGCCTACGAGCAGTACTTC.

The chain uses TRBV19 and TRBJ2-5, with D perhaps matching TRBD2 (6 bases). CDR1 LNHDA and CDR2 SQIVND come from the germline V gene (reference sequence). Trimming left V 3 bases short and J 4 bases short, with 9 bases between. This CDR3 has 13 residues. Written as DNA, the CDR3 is TGTGCCAGTAGTATGACTAGAGGAGAGACCCAGTACTTC. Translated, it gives CASSMTRGETQYF.

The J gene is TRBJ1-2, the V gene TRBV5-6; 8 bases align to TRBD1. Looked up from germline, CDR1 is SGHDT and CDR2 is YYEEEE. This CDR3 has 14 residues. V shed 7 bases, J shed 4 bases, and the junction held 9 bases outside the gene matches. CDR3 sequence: CASSQGAMPYGYTF. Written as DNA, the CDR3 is TGTGCCAGCTCTCAGGGGGCGATGCCCTATGGCTACACCTTC.

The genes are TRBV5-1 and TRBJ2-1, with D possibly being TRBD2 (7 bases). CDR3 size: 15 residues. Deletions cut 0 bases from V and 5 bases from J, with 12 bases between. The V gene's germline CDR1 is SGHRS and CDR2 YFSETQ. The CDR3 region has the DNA TGCGCCAGCAGCTTGGAAGAGGGGGGGGACAATGAGCAGTTCTTC. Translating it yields CASSLEEGGDNEQFF.

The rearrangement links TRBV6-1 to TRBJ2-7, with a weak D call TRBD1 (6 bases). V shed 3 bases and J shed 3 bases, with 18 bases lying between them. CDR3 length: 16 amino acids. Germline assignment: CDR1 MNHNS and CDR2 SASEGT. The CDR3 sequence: CASSEGPGQGDYEQYF. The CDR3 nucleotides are TGTGCCAGCAGTGAGGGACCGGGACAAGGGGACTACGAGCAGTACTTC.

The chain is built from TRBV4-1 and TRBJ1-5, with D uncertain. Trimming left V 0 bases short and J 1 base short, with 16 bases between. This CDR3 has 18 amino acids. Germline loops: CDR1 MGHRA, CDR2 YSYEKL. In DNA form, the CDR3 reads TGCGCCAGCAGCCAAGAAATAGCCCGGTCTGGGAGCAATCAGCCCCAGCATTTT. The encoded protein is CASSQEIARSGSNQPQHF.

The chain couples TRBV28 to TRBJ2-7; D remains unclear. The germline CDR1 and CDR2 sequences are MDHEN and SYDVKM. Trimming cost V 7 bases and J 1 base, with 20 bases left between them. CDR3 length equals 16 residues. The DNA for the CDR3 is TGTGCCAGCACCCCCGATCAGATAGCCGCGTCCTACGAGCAGTACTTC. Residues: CASTPDQIAASYEQYF.

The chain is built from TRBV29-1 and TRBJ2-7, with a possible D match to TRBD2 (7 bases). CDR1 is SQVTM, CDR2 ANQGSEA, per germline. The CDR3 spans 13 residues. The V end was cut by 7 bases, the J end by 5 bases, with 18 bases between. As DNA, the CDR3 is TGCAGCGGGGGGGGTACAGGGCCAAACGAGCAGTACTTC. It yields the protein CSGGGTGPNEQYF.

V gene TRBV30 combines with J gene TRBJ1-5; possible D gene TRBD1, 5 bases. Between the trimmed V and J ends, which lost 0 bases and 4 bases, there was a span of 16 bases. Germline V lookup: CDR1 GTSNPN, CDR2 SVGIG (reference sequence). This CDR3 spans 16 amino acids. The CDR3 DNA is TGTGCCTGGAGTGTACTTTCGACAGTCCAAAATCAGCCCCAGCATTTT. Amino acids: CAWSVLSTVQNQPQHF.

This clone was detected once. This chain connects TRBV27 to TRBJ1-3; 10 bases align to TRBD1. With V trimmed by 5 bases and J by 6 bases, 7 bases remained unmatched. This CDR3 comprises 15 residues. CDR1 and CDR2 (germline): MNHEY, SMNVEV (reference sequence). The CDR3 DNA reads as TGTGCCAGCAGTCCTGGACAGGGGGTACTAAACACCATATATTTT. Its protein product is CASSPGQGVLNTIYF.

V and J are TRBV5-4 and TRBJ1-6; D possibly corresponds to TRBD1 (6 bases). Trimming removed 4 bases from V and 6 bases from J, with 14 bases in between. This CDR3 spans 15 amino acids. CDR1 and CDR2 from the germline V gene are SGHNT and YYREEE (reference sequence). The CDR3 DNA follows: TGTGCCAGCAGCAACGGGGGGGCCGTTAATTCACCCCTCCACTTT. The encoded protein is CASSNGGAVNSPLHF.

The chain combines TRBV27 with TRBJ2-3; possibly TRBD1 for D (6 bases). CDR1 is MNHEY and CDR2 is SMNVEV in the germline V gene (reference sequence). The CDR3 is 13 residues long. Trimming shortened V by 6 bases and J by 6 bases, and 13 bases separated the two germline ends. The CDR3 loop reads CASSTYRGDTQYF. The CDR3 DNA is TGTGCCAGCAGCACCTATAGGGGGGATACGCAGTATTTT.

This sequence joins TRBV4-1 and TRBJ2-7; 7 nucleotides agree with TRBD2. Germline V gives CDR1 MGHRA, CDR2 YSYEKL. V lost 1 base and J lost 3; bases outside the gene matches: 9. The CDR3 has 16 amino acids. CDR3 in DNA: TGCGCCAGCAGCCAAGGGGTGGCGGGAGTTGTCTACGAGCAGTACTTC. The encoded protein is CASSQGVAGVVYEQYF.

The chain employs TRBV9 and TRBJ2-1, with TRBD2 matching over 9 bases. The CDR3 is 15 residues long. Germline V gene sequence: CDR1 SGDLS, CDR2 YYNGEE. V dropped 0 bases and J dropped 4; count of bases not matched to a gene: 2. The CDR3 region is CASSVVAGVYNEQFF. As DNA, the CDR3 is TGTGCCAGCAGCGTAGTAGCGGGGGTATACAATGAGCAGTTCTTC.

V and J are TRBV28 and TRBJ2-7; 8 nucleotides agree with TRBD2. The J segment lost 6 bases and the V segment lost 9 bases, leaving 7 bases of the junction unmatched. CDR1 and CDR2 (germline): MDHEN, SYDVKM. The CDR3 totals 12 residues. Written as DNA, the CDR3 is TGTGCCAGGGACAGCGGGAGTGTCGAGCAGTACTTC. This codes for CARDSGSVEQYF.

The CDR3 loop is CASSLPGLAGTQEQFF. CDR3 bases: TGCGCCAGCAGCTTGCCTGGGCTAGCGGGAACTCAGGAGCAGTTCTTC. The genes are TRBV5-1 and TRBJ2-1, with 9 bases fitting TRBD2. J was trimmed by 10 bases and V by 1 base; bases with no gene match: 12. Germline loops: CDR1 SGHRS, CDR2 YFSETQ. This CDR3 has 16 residues. The full variable domain, its missing parts supplied by reference TRBV5-1 and TRBJ2-1, is KAGVTQTPRYLIKTRGQQVTLSCSPISGHRSVSWYQQTPGQGLQFLFEYFSETQRNKGNFPGRFSGRQFSNSRSEMNVSTLELGDSALYLCASSLPGLAGTQEQFFGPGTRLTVL.

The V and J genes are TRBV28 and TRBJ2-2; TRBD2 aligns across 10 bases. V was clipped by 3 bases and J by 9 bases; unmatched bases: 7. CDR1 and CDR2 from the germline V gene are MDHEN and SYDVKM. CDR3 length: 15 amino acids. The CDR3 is CASSFRTSGRRELFF. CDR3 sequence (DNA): TGTGCCAGCAGTTTCCGGACTAGCGGCCGAAGGGAGCTGTTTTTT. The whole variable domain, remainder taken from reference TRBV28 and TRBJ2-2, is DVKVTQSSRYLVKRTGEKVFLECVQDMDHENMFWYRQDPGLGLRLIYFSYDVKMKEKGDIPEGYSVSREKKERFSLILESASTNQTSMYLCASSFRTSGRRELFFGEGSRLTVL.

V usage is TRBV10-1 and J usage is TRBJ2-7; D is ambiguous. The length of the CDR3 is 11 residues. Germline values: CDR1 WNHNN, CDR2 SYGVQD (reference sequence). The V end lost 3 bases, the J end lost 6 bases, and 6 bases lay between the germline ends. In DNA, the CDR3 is TGCGCCAGCAGTGATGCGGCCGAGCAGTACTTC. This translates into CASSDAAEQYF.

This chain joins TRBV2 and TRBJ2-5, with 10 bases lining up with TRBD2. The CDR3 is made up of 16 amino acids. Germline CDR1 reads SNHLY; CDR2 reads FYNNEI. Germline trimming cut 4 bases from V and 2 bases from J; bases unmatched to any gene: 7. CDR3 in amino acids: CASSAELAGLQETQYF. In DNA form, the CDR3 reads TGTGCCAGCAGTGCGGAACTAGCGGGGTTACAAGAGACCCAGTACTTC.

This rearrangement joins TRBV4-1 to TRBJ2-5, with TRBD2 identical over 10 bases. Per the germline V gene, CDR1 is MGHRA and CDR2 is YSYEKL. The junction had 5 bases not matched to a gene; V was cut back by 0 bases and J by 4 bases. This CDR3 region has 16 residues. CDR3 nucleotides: TGCGCCAGCAGCCAAGATTCTAGCGGGAGTCTAGAGACCCAGTACTTC. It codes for CASSQDSSGSLETQYF.

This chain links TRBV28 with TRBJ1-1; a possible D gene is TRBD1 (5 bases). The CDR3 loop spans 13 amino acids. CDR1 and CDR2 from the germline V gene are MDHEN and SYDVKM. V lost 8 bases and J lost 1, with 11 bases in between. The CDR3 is CASEIRGNTEAFF. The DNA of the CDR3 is TGTGCCAGCGAAATAAGGGGGAACACTGAAGCTTTCTTT.

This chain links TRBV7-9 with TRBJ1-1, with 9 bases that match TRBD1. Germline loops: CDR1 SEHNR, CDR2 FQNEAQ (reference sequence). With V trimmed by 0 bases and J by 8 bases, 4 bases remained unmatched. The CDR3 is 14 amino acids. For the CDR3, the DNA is TGTGCCAGCAGCTTAGCGGGGACAGGGCGAGAAGCTTTCTTT. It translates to CASSLAGTGREAFF.

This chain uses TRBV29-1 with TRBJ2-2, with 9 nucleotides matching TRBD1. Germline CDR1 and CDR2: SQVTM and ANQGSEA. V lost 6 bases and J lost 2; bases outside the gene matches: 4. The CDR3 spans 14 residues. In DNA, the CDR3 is TGCAGCGTAGAGGGACAGGGCAACACCGGGGAGCTGTTTTTT. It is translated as CSVEGQGNTGELFF.

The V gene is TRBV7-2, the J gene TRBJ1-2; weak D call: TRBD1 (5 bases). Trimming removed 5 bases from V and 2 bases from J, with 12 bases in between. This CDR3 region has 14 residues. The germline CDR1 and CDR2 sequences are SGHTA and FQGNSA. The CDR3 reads CASSLQALNYGYTF. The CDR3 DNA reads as TGTGCCAGCAGCCTACAGGCCCTGAACTATGGCTACACCTTC.

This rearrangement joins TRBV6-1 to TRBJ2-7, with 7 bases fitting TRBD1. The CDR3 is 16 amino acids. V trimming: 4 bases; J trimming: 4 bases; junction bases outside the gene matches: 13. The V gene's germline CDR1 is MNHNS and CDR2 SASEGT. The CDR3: CASSAPRLATGYEQYF. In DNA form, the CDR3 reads TGTGCCAGCAGTGCCCCTCGCCTTGCGACAGGGTACGAGCAGTACTTC.

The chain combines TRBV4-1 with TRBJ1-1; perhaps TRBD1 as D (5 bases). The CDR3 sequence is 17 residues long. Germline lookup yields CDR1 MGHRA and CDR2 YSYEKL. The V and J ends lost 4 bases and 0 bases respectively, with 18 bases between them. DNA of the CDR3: TGCGCCAGCAGCCCAGCTTCGGGGGTGGTAGTGAACACTGAAGCTTTCTTT. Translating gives CASSPASGVVVNTEAFF.

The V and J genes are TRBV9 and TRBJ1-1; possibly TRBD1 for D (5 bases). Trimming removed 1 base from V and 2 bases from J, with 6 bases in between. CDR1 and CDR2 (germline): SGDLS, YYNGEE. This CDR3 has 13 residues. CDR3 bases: TGTGCCAGCAGCGTATGGGGCAACACTGAAGCTTTCTTT. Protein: CASSVWGNTEAFF.

CDR3 nucleotide sequence: TGTGCCAGCAGTCAACGAGCGGGGGACCCCCAAGAGACCCAGTACTTC. This gives the protein CASSQRAGDPQETQYF. The chain has TRBV6-6 and TRBJ2-5, with TRBD2 matching 8 bases. The germline CDR1 and CDR2 sequences are MNHNY and SVGAGI (reference sequence). Trimming took 5 bases from V and 1 from J; bases not matched to a gene: 9. The CDR3 is 16 residues long.